The 22 T cell receptor beta chains below were found in one sample sequenced in a study of identical twins. TCRdb passed the 5' RACE reads through MiXCR, listing each CDR3 protein once. The table lists about 700,000 distinct CDR3 sequences, 8.6% of them singletons. These same records also appear under a second study, on yellow fever vaccine responses in identical twins.

The sequencing sample was made of PBMCs. The receptors here all came from a woman under 30 in good health.

V is TRBV20-1 and J is TRBJ2-1; unclear D gene. The CDR3 is 13 residues long. Germline V gives CDR1 DFQATT, CDR2 SNEGSKA (reference sequence). Trimming shortened V by 7 bases and J by 4 bases, and 14 bases separated the two germline ends. CDR3 sequence (DNA): TGCAGTGTCGATATGGCAGCTTACAATGAGCAGTTCTTC. Translated: CSVDMAAYNEQFF.

This clonotype came up a few times. V usage is TRBV20-1 and J usage is TRBJ2-1; perhaps TRBD2 as D (6 bases). Germline-derived CDR1 and CDR2 are DFQATT and SNEGSKA (reference sequence). The CDR3 length is 13 residues. V gave up 6 bases and J gave up 4 bases, with 13 bases separating them. The CDR3 protein is CSAYLATYNEQFF. The CDR3 DNA reads TGCAGTGCCTATCTAGCGACTTACAATGAGCAGTTCTTC.

The rearrangement joins TRBV10-3 to TRBJ2-3; unclear D gene. The V and J ends lost 5 bases and 8 bases respectively, with 8 bases between them. Looked up from germline, CDR1 is ENHRY and CDR2 is SYGVKD. The CDR3 is 11 residues long. CDR3 protein: CAISTVGTQYF. CDR3 in DNA: TGTGCCATCAGTACTGTGGGTACGCAGTATTTT.

The gene calls are TRBV9 and TRBJ2-1; D tentatively fits TRBD1 or TRBD2 (5 bases each). CDR3 length: 15 residues. The germline V gene encodes CDR1 SGDLS and CDR2 YYNGEE. Deletions cut 4 bases from V and 9 bases from J, with 20 bases between. The CDR3 sequence: CASSPAGTADSEQFF. CDR3 DNA sequence: TGTGCCAGCAGCCCCGCCGGGACCGCCGATAGTGAGCAGTTCTTC.

This clonotype was counted ten times or more. This chain connects TRBV29-1 to TRBJ2-1; weak D call: TRBD2 (5 bases). This CDR3 is 12 amino acids long. Germline V CDR1 and CDR2: SQVTM, ANQGSEA. V lost 0 bases, J lost 15 bases, and 15 bases lay in between. The CDR3 DNA is TGCAGCGTTGAAGATTCGAGGGATTCACGGTTCTTC. As protein: CSVEDSRDSRFF.

The table lists this clonotype with a few counts. The rearrangement joins TRBV19 to TRBJ2-1, with TRBD1 matching 10 bases. The junction had 0 bases not matched to a gene; V was cut back by 1 base and J by 3 bases. Germline V gene sequence: CDR1 LNHDA, CDR2 SQIVND (reference sequence). There are 15 residues in the CDR3. For the CDR3, the DNA is TGTGCCAGTAGTATAGGGGACAGGGGCTACAATGAGCAGTTCTTC. It encodes CASSIGDRGYNEQFF.

The rearrangement links TRBV7-2 to TRBJ2-7; 7 bases are a match to TRBD2. The J segment lost 2 bases and the V segment lost 6 bases, leaving 7 bases of the junction unmatched. This CDR3 has 14 amino acids. The V gene's germline CDR1 is SGHTA and CDR2 FQGNSA. CDR3 amino acids: CASRFGAGAYEQYF. As DNA, the CDR3 is TGTGCCAGCAGGTTCGGGGCGGGAGCCTACGAGCAGTACTTC.

This clonotype was observed a handful of times. This CDR3 is CASSLASGTQNSPLHF. CDR3 sequence (DNA): TGCGCCAGCAGCCTTGCCTCCGGGACACAGAATTCACCCCTCCACTTT. This chain connects TRBV4-3 to TRBJ1-6, with D perhaps TRBD1 (6 bases). CDR3 length equals 16 residues. V lost 4 bases to trimming and J lost 7 bases, with 17 bases between them. CDR1 and CDR2 from the germline V gene are LGHNA and YSLEER.

This clonotype was detected a few times. The gene calls are TRBV7-6 and TRBJ1-5; 8 bases match TRBD1. This CDR3 is built from 16 residues. V dropped 5 bases and J dropped 5; count of bases not matched to a gene: 11. The germline gives CDR1 SGHVS, CDR2 FNYEAQ. CDR3 amino acids: CASSLRADRVDQPQHF. DNA for the CDR3: TGTGCCAGCAGCCTTCGAGCGGACAGGGTTGATCAGCCCCAGCATTTT. The full variable domain, rest sourced from reference TRBV7-6 and TRBJ1-5, is GAGVSQSPRYKVTKRGQDVALRCDPISGHVSLYWYRQALGQGPEFLTYFNYEAQQDKSGLPNDRFSAERPEGSISTLTIQRTEQRDSAMYRCASSLRADRVDQPQHFGDGTRLSIL.

The chain has TRBV7-6 and TRBJ2-3, with 9 nucleotides matching TRBD1. Germline V gene data show CDR1 as SGHVS and CDR2 as FNYEAQ. CDR3 size: 15 residues. J lost 4 bases, V lost 4 bases, and 6 bases had no gene match. Here the CDR3 reads CASSSRTGAADTQYF. CDR3 coding DNA: TGTGCCAGCAGCTCTCGGACAGGGGCGGCAGATACGCAGTATTTT.

V and J are TRBV12-3 or TRBV12-4 and TRBJ2-3; D is ambiguous. V shed 5 bases and J shed 3 bases, with 15 bases lying between them. This CDR3 contains 15 residues. The CDR3 protein is CASSDFSPGTDTQYF. Written as DNA, the CDR3 is TGTGCCAGCAGTGATTTTAGTCCCGGTACAGATACGCAGTATTTT.

At least ten counts were recorded for this clonotype. This rearrangement joins TRBV7-2 to TRBJ2-7; D is ambiguous. Per germline, CDR1 SGHTA and CDR2 FQGNSA. This CDR3 region has 15 residues. The V and J ends lost 1 base and 2 bases respectively, with 12 bases between them. The CDR3 sequence is CASSLVIGGTYEQYF. In DNA form, the CDR3 reads TGTGCCAGCAGCTTAGTGATCGGCGGAACCTACGAGCAGTACTTC.

Concerning this clonotype: A junction boundary mismatches the germline segment, possibly from a read error. The rearrangement links TRBV12-3 or TRBV12-4 to TRBJ2-3, with 7 bases matching TRBD2. The CDR3 has 16 amino acids. CDR3 sequence (DNA): TGTCCCAGCACCACCGCAGGGAGGGCAGCCACAGATACGCAGTATTTT. Its protein is CPSTTAGRAATDTQYF.

Details on this clonotype: This may come from a read error, since a much larger clone is one base off. The chain is built from TRBV7-9 and TRBJ2-7; D might be TRBD2 (5 bases). Germline V gives CDR1 SEHNR, CDR2 FQNEAQ (reference sequence). The CDR3 consists of 12 residues. V gave up 5 bases and J gave up 3 bases, with 8 bases separating them. CDR3 in DNA: TGTGCCAGCAGCCGGGAATTCTACGAGCAGTACTTC. As protein: CASSREFYEQYF.

The genes are TRBV20-1 and TRBJ2-7; 12 nucleotides line up with TRBD1. The germline gives CDR1 DFQATT, CDR2 SNEGSKA (reference sequence). The CDR3 loop spans 15 amino acids. The V gene end was trimmed by 6 bases and the J gene end by 3 bases; junction bases not matched to a gene: 9. DNA of the CDR3: TGCAGTGCCCTGAGGGGACAGGGGGCCTTCTACGAGCAGTACTTC. Its translation is CSALRGQGAFYEQYF.

The genes are TRBV2 and TRBJ2-7; no firm D call. The CDR3 is 12 amino acids. The germline CDR1 and CDR2 sequences are SNHLY and FYNNEI. Trimming pared 4 bases from V and 4 bases from J, leaving 8 bases between. The CDR3 DNA is TGTGCCAGCAGTGGGCCCTTATACGAGCAGTACTTC. This sequence encodes CASSGPLYEQYF.

The gene calls are TRBV7-3 and TRBJ2-3; D may be TRBD1 (6 bases). V dropped 5 bases and J dropped 7 bases, with 19 bases sitting between them. The germline CDR1 and CDR2 sequences are SGHTA and FQGTGA. This CDR3 is built from 15 residues. DNA for the CDR3: TGTGCCAGCAGCGCGGACGGGACATCAGTTTATACGCAGTATTTT. It encodes CASSADGTSVYTQYF.

This clonotype was detected many times. The chain is built from TRBV20-1 and TRBJ2-7; unclear D gene. The germline V gene encodes CDR1 DFQATT and CDR2 SNEGSKA (reference sequence). The CDR3 runs 14 residues. Trimming stripped 0 bases from V and 3 bases from J, with 12 bases between. CDR3 in DNA: TGCAGTGCTAGAGATTTAGTACTTGACTACGAGCAGTACTTC. Its protein product is CSARDLVLDYEQYF.

This clonotype was recorded a few times. The rearrangement uses TRBV7-9 and TRBJ1-2; D unclear. Germline V lookup: CDR1 SEHNR, CDR2 FQNEAQ (reference sequence). Trimming shortened V by 3 bases and J by 2 bases, and 10 bases separated the two germline ends. CDR3 size: 14 residues. CDR3 DNA: TGTGCCAGCAGCTTTAGCACAGCAAACTATGGCTACACCTTC. Amino acids: CASSFSTANYGYTF. The whole variable domain, filled in from reference TRBV7-9 and TRBJ1-2, reads DTGVSQNPRHKITKRGQNVTFRCDPISEHNRLYWYRQTLGQGPEFLTYFQNEAQLEKSRLLSDRFSAERPKGSFSTLEIQRTEQGDSAMYLCASSFSTANYGYTFGSGTRLTVV.

This clonotype was recorded a few times. This sequence joins TRBV6-5 and TRBJ2-7; D is unresolved. The V gene lost 2 bases and the J gene lost 6 bases, with 14 bases spanning the gap. The germline gives CDR1 MNHEY, CDR2 SVGAGI. This CDR3 has 14 amino acids. The CDR3 DNA follows: TGTGCCAGCAGTTACGGCGGTGACGTTGTCGAGCAGTACTTC. Its protein product is CASSYGGDVVEQYF.

This clonotype was seen more than once but under ten times. The J gene is TRBJ2-7, the V gene TRBV2; D call uncertain. V was cut by 6 bases and J by 0 bases, with 18 bases left in between. Germline lookup yields CDR1 SNHLY and CDR2 FYNNEI. The length of the CDR3 is 16 residues. In DNA form, the CDR3 reads TGTGCCAGCAGGGCCTCCAGTCTAACCAGCTCCTACGAGCAGTACTTC. Its protein product is CASRASSLTSSYEQYF. Full variable domain (remainder filled in from reference TRBV2 and TRBJ2-7): EPEVTQTPSHQVTQMGQEVILRCVPISNHLYFYWYRQILGQKVEFLVSFYNNEISEKSEIFDDQFSVERPDGSNFTLKIRSTKLEDSAMYFCASRASSLTSSYEQYFGPGTRLTVT.

Ten or more counts support this clonotype. CDR3 in DNA: TGTGCCAGCAGTGGTGAGGCAAGGGGGTCCTACGAGCAGTACTTC. This gives the protein CASSGEARGSYEQYF. This chain uses TRBV2 with TRBJ2-7, with a tentative D call TRBD1 (6 bases). The CDR3 consists of 15 residues. In germline, CDR1 is SNHLY, CDR2 FYNNEI. Trimming removed 4 bases at V and 1 base at J, with 14 bases between.